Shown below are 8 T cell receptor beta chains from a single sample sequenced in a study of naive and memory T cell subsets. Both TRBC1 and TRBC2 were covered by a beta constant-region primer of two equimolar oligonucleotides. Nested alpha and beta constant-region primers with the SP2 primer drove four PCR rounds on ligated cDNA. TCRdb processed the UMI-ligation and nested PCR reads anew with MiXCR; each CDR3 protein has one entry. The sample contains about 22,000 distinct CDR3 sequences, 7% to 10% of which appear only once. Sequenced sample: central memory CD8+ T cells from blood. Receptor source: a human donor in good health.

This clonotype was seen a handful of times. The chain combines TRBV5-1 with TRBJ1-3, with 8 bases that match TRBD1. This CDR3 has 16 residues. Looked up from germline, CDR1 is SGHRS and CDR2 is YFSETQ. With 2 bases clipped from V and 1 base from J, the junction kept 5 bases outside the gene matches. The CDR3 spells CASSFRQGASGNTIYF. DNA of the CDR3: TGCGCCAGCAGCTTTAGGCAGGGGGCTTCTGGAAACACCATATATTTT. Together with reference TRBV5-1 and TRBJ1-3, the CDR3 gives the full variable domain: KAGVTQTPRYLIKTRGQQVTLSCSPISGHRSVSWYQQTPGQGLQFLFEYFSETQRNKGNFPGRFSGRQFSNSRSEMNVSTLELGDSALYLCASSFRQGASGNTIYFGEGSWLTVV.

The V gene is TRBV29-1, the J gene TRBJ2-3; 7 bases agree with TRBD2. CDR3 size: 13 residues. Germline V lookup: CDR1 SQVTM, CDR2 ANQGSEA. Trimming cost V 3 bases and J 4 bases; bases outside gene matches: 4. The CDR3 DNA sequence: TGCAGCGTTGAGGTGGCGGGAGCAGATACGCAGTATTTT. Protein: CSVEVAGADTQYF.

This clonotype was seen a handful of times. The DNA for the CDR3 is TGTGCCAGCAGCCCAGCAGGGGGCGTCTACAATGAGCAGTTCTTC. Its translation is CASSPAGGVYNEQFF. V usage is TRBV7-8 and J usage is TRBJ2-1; 8 bases are shared with TRBD1. Trimming cost V 5 bases and J 3 bases; bases outside gene matches: 6. The CDR3 contains 15 residues. Looked up from germline, CDR1 is SGHVS and CDR2 is FQNEAQ.

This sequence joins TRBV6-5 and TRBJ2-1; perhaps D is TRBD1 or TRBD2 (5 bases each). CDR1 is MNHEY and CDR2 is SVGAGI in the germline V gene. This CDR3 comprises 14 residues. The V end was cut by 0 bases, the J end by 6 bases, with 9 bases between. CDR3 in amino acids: CASSYSGPFNEQFF. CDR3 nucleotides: TGTGCCAGCAGTTACTCGGGACCTTTCAATGAGCAGTTCTTC.

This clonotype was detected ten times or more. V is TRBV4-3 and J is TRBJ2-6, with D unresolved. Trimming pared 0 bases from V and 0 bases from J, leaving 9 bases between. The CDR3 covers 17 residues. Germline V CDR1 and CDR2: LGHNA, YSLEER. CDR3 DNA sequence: TGCGCCAGCAGCCAAGATTGGATCCTCTCTGGGGCCAACGTCCTGACTTTC. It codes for CASSQDWILSGANVLTF.

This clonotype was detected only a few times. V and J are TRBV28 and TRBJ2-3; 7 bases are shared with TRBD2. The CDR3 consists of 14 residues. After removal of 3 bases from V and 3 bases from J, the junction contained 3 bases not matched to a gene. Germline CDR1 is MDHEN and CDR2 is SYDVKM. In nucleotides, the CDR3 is TGTGCCAGCAGTTTTACTAGCGATACAGATACGCAGTATTTT. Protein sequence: CASSFTSDTDTQYF.

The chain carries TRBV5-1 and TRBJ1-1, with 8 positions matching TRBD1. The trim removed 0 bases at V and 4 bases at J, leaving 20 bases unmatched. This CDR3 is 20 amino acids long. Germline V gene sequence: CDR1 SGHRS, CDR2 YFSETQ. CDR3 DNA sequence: TGCGCCAGCAGCTTGGCCGGAGCAGGGGGCGCGAGGATGGATAGCACTGAAGCTTTCTTT. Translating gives CASSLAGAGGARMDSTEAFF.

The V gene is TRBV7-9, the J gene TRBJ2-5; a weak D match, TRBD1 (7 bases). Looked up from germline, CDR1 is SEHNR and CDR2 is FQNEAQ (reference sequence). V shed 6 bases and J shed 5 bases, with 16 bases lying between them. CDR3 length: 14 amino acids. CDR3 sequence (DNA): TGTGCCAGCAGGCCAGGGGGGACCGGGGAGACCCAGTACTTC. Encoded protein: CASRPGGTGETQYF.